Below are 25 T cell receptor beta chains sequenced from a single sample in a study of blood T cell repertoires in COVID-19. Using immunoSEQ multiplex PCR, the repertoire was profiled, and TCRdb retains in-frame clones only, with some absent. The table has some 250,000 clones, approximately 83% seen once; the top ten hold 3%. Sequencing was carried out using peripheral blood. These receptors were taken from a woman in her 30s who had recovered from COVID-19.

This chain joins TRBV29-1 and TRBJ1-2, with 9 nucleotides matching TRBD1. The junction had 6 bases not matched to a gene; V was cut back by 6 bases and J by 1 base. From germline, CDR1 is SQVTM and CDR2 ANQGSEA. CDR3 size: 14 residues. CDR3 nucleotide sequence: TGCAGCGTGGAGGACAGGGGCCTTAACTATGGCTACACCTTC. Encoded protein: CSVEDRGLNYGYTF.

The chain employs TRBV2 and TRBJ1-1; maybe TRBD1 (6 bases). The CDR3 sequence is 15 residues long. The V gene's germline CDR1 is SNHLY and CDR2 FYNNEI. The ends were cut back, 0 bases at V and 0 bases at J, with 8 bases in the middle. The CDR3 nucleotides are TGTGCCAGCAGTGAAGCACAGGGCCTGAACACTGAAGCTTTCTTT. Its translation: CASSEAQGLNTEAFF.

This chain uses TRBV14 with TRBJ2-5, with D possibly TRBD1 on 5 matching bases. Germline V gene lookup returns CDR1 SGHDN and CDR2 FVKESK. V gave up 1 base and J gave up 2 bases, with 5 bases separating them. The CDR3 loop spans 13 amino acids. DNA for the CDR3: TGTGCCAGCAGCCAAGGACAGCAAGAGACCCAGTACTTC. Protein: CASSQGQQETQYF.

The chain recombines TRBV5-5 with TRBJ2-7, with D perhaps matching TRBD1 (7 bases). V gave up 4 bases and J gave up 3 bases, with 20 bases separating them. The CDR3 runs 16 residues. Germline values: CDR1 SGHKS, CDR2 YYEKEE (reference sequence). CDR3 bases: TGTGCCAGCAGCCCGGCGGACAGGACGGGGGACTACGAGCAGTACTTC. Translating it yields CASSPADRTGDYEQYF.

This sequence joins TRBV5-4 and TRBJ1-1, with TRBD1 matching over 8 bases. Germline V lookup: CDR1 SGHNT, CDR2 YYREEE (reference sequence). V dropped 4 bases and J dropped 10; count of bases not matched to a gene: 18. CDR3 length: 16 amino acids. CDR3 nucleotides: TGTGCCAGCAGCAATCATAACCTGGGACAGGCGAAGGTAGCTTTCTTT. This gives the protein CASSNHNLGQAKVAFF.

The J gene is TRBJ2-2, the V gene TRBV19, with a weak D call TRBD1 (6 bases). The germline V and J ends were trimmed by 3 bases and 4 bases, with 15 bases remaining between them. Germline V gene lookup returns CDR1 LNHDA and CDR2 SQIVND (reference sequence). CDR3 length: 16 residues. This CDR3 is CASSIWGQGPTGELFF. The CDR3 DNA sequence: TGTGCCAGTAGTATTTGGGGGCAGGGTCCCACCGGGGAGCTGTTTTTT. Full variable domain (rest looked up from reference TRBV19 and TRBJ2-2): DGGITQSPKYLFRKEGQNVTLSCEQNLNHDAMYWYRQDPGQGLRLIYYSQIVNDFQKGDIAEGYSVSREKKESFPLTVTSAQKNPTAFYLCASSIWGQGPTGELFFGEGSRLTVL.

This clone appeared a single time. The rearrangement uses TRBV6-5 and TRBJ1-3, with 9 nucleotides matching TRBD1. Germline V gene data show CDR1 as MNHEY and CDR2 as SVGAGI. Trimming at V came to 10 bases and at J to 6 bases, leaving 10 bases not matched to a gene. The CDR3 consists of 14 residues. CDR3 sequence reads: CATQSRTGANTIYF. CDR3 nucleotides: TGTGCCACCCAATCGAGGACAGGGGCAAACACCATATATTTT.

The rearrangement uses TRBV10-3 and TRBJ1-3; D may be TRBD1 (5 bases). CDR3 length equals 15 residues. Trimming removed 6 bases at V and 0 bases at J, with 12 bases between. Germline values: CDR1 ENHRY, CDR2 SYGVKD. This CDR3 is CAIRAGLSSGNTIYF. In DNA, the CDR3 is TGTGCCATCAGGGCAGGGCTAAGCTCTGGAAACACCATATATTTT.

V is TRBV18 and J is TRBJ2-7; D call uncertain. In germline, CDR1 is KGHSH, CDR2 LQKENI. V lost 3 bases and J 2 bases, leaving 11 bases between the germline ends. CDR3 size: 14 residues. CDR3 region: CASSPLAETYEQYF. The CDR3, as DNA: TGTGCCAGCTCACCCCTTGCAGAAACCTACGAGCAGTACTTC.

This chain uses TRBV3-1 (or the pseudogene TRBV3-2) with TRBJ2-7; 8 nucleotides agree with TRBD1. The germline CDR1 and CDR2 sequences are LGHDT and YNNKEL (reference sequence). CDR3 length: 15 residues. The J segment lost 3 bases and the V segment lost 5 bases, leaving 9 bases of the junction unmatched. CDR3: CASSAGQGGHYEQYF. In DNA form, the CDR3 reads TGTGCCAGCAGCGCAGGACAGGGTGGGCACTACGAGCAGTACTTC.

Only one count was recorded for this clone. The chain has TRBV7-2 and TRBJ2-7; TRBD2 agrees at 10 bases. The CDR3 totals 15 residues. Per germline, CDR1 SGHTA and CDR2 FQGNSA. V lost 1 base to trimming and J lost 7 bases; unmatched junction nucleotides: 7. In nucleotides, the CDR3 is TGTGCCAGCAGCTTAGAGCGACTAGCGGGTCGTGAGCAGTACTTC. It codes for CASSLERLAGREQYF.

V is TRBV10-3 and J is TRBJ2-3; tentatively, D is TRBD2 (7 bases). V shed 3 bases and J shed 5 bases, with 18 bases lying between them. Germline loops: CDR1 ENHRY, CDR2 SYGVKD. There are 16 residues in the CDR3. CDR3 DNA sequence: TGTGCCATCAGTGACCTAACGACAGGCGGGGGAGATACGCAGTATTTT. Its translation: CAISDLTTGGGDTQYF.

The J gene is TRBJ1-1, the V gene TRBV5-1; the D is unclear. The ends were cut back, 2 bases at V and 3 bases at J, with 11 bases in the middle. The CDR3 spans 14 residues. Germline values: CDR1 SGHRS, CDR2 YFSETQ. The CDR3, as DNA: TGCGCCAGCAGCTTTCAATCGGAGGACACTGAAGCTTTCTTT. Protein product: CASSFQSEDTEAFF.

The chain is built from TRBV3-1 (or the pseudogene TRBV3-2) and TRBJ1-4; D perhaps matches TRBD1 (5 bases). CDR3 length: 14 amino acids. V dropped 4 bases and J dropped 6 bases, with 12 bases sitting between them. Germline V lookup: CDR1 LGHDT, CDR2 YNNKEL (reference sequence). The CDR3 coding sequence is TGTGCCAGCAGCCGGGGGGGTGCGGATGAAAAACTGTTTTTT. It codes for CASSRGGADEKLFF.

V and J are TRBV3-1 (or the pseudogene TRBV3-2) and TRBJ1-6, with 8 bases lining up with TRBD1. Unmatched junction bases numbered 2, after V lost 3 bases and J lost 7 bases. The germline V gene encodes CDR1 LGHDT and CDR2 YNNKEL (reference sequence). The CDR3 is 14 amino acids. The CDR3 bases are TGTGCCAGCAGCCAGGGACAGGAAAATTCACCCCTCCACTTT. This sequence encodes CASSQGQENSPLHF.

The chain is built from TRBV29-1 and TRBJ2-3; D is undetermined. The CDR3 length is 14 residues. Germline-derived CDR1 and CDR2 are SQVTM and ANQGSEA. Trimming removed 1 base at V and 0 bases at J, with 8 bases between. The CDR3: CSVEGRLSTDTQYF. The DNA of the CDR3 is TGCAGCGTTGAAGGCAGGTTGAGCACAGATACGCAGTATTTT.

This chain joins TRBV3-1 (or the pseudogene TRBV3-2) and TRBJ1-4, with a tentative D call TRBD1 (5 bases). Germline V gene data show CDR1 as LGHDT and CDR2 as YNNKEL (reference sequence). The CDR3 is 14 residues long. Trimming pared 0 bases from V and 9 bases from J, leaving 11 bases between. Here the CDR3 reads CASSQEDRRKKLFF. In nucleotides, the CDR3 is TGTGCCAGCAGCCAAGAAGACAGACGGAAAAAACTGTTTTTT.

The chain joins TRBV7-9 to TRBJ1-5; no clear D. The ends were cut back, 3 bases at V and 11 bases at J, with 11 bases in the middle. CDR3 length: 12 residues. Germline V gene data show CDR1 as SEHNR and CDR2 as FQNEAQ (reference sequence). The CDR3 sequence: CASSLEGTAQHF. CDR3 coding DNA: TGTGCCAGCAGCTTGGAGGGCACAGCCCAGCATTTT.

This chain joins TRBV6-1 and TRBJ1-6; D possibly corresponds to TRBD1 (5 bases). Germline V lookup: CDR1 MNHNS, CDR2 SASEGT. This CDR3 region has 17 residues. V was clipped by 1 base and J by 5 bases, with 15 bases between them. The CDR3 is CASSEGVVGGNNSPLHF. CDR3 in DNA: TGTGCCAGCAGTGAAGGGGTAGTCGGGGGGAATAATTCACCCCTCCACTTT.

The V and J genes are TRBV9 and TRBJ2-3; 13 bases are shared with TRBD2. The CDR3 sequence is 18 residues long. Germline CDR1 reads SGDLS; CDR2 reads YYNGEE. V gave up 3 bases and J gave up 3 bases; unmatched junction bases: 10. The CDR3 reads CASSADIRLAGGTDTQYF. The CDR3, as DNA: TGTGCCAGCAGCGCGGATATCAGACTAGCGGGGGGAACAGATACGCAGTATTTT.

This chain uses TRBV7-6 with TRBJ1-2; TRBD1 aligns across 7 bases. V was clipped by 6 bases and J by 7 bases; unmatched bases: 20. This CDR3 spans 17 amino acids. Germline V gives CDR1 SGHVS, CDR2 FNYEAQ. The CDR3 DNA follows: TGTGCCAGCAGGATTCCCGTATACCGGGACAGCAACGCTGGCTACACCTTC. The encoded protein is CASRIPVYRDSNAGYTF.

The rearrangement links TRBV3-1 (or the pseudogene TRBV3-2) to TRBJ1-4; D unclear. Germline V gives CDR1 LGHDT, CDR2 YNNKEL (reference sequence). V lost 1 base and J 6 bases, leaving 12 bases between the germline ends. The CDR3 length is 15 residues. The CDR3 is CASSQVSGNHEKLFF. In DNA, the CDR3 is TGTGCCAGCAGCCAAGTGTCGGGTAATCATGAAAAACTGTTTTTT.

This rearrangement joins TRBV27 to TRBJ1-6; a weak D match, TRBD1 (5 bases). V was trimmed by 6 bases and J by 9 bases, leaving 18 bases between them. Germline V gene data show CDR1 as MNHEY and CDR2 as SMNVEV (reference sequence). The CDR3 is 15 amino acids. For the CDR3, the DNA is TGTGCCAGCAGCTCAACACTGGGACTAGGTTCACCCCTCCACTTT. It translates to CASSSTLGLGSPLHF.

The CDR3 spells CASSEAPRGTNSPLHF. CDR3 nucleotides: TGTGCCAGCAGTGAAGCCCCCAGGGGGACTAATTCACCCCTCCACTTT. This chain joins TRBV6-1 and TRBJ1-6, with 7 bases aligning to TRBD1. The CDR3 is made up of 16 amino acids. Germline V gene lookup returns CDR1 MNHNS and CDR2 SASEGT. Trimming took 0 bases from V and 6 from J; bases not matched to a gene: 5.

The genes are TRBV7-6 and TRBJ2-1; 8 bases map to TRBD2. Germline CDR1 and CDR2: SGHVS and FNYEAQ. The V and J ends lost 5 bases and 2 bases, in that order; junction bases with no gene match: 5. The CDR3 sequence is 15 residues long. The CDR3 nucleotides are TGTGCCAGCAGCGATGGGACTAGTCCCTACAATGAGCAGTTCTTC. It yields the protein CASSDGTSPYNEQFF. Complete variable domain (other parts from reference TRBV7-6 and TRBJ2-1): GAGVSQSPRYKVTKRGQDVALRCDPISGHVSLYWYRQALGQGPEFLTYFNYEAQQDKSGLPNDRFSAERPEGSISTLTIQRTEQRDSAMYRCASSDGTSPYNEQFFGPGTRLTVL.